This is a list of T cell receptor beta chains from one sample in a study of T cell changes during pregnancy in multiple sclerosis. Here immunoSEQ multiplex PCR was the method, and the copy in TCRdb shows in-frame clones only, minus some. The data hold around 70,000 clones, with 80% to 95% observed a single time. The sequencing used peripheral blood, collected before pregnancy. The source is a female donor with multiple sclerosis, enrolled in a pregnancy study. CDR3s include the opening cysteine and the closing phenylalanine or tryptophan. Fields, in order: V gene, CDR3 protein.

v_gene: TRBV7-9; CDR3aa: CASSYMNTEAFF
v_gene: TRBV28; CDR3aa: CASSSSGAGETQYF
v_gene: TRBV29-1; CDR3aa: CSVIQGRDTQYF
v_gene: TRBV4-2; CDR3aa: CASSQDPGLAGVSEQFF
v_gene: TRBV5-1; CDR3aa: CASSPPSGSNTGELFF
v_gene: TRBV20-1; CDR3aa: CSAWDSETQYF
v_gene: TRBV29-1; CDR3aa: CSEERESSYNEQFF
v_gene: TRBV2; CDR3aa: CASSGGLAGYNEQFF
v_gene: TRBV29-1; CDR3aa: CSVEDRGRFSGANVLTF
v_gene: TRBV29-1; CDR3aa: CSVAGLAGDTQYF
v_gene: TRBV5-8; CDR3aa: CASSLGYGTGYEQYF
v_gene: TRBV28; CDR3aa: CASRPDPGSQPQHF
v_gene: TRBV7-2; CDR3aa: CASSPQGTRAKNIQYF
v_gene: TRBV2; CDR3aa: CASSEASSSEQFF
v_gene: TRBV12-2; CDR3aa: CASRLAGAFARTQETQYF
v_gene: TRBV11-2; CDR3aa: CASSLEGRLAGAGAKNIQYF
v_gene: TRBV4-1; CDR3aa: CASSQGGYTEAFF
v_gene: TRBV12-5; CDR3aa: CVNSGQGNEKLFF
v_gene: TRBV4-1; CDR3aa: CASSQVVAGNEQFF
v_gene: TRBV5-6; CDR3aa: CASSLHTSGGFSTDTQYF
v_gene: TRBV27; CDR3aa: CASSPGGTSGFYEQYF
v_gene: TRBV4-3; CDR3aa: CASSQDAGTGELFF
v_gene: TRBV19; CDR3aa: CASSVTGLVQPQHF
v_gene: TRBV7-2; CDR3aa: CASSPTDRGANTGELFF
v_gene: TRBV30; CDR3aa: CAWSVQDTGELFF
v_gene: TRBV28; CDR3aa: CASSTPLGASGYTF
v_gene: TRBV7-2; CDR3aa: CASSLTGLATDTQYF
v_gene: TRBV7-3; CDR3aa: CASSPGRGEQFF
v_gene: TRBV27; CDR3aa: CASSDTYEQYF
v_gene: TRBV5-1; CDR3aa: CASSLGLAVRETQYF
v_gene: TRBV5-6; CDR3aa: CASSTGQGVRGYTF